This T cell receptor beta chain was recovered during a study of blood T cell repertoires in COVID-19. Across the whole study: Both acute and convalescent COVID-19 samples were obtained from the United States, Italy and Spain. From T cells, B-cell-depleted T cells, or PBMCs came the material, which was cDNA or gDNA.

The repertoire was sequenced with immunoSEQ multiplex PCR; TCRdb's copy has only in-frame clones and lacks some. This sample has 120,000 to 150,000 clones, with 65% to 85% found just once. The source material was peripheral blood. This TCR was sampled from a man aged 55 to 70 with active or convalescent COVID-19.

In DNA, the CDR3 is TGTGCCAGCTCACCTCAGGGGCAGGGGGCGTCCACCGGGGAGCTGTTTTTT. It encodes CASSPQGQGASTGELFF. The chain couples TRBV18 to TRBJ2-2; 8 bases fit TRBD1. This CDR3 region has 17 residues. Germline V gene sequence: CDR1 KGHSH, CDR2 LQKENI. V shed 3 bases, J shed 4 bases, and the junction held 10 bases outside the gene matches.